This T cell receptor (beta chain) originates from a study of T-cell reconstitution after alpha-beta-depleted transplantation in children. A library of TCRbeta sequences, prepared with unique molecular identifiers, was generated. TCRdb reprocessed the PCR reads with MiXCR, giving one entry per CDR3 protein. The sample yields 600,000 to 700,000 distinct CDR3 sequences, over 15% seen once. Germline lookup yields CDR1 SGHKS and CDR2 YYEKEE (reference sequence). Trimming cost V 4 bases and J 2 bases, with 22 bases left between them. This CDR3 contains 17 residues. The receptor comes from a human donor who donated a stem cell graft to a child with acute myeloid leukemia. The rearrangement joins TRBV5-5 to TRBJ2-7; D is perhaps TRBD2 (5 bases). The sample here was PBMCs from the stem cell graft donor, taken from the stem cell graft. The CDR3 reads CASSPHPAGRVAYEQYF. CDR3 DNA: TGTGCCAGCAGCCCTCATCCGGCGGGCCGAGTAGCCTACGAGCAGTACTTC.